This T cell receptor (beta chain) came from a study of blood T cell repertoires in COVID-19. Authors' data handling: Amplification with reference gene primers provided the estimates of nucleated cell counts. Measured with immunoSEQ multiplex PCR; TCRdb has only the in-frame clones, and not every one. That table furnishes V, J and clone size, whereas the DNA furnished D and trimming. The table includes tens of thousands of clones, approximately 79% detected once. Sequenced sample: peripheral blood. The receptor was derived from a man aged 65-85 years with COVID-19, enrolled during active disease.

The CDR3 loop is CATSSDRGLGEKLFF. CDR3 bases: TGTGCCACCAGCAGCGACAGGGGGCTCGGGGAAAAACTGTTTTTT. The chain recombines TRBV15 with TRBJ1-4; 10 bases match TRBD1. V was pared by 3 bases and J by 8 bases, with 6 bases of the junction left unmatched. CDR1 is LNHNV, CDR2 YYDKDF, per germline (reference sequence). This CDR3 comprises 15 residues.